This T cell receptor beta chain was identified in a study of follicular helper T cells after annual influenza vaccination. Study details: For some subjects, blood spans the 2013-2014, 2014-2015 and 2015-2016 annual vaccinations.

Repertoires were generated with immunoSEQ multiplex PCR, while TCRdb's copy carries only in-frame clones and drops some. The data contain around 10,000 clones, about four fifths of them seen just once; the ten biggest clones take up about 0.91%. V lost 4 bases, J lost 1 base, and 13 bases lay in between. The CDR3 has 14 residues. Germline loops: CDR1 GTSNPN, CDR2 SVGIG (reference sequence). Time point reported: 2014-2015 season, pre-vaccination. This clone was seen more than once but under ten times. Its antigen remains unidentified. Regarding the study as a whole: Day 7 ICOS+CD38+ clones were most often found later in ICOS-CD38- cTfh cells.

The source was CXCR5- memory CD4+ T cells sorted from blood, collected on the day of influenza vaccination. The rearrangement links TRBV30 to TRBJ1-1; D is possibly TRBD1 (6 bases). The TCR sequence derives from an adult who received the influenza vaccine. The DNA for the CDR3 is TGTGCCTGGACTCGACGGGGGGCGAACACTGAAGCTTTCTTT. Translating it yields CAWTRRGANTEAFF.